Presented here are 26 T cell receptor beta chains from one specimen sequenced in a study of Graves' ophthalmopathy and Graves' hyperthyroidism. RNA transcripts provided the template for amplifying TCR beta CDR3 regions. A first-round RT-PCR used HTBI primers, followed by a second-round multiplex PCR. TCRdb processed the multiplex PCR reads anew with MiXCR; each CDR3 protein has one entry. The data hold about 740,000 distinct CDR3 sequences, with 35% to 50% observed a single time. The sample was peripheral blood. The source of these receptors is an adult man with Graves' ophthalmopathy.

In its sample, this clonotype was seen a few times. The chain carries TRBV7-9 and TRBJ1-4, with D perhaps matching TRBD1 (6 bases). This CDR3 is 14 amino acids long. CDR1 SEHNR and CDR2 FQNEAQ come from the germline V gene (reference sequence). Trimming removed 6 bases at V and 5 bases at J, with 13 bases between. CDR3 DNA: TGTGCCAGCAGTTCGACAGGATTCAATGAAAAACTGTTTTTT. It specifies CASSSTGFNEKLFF.

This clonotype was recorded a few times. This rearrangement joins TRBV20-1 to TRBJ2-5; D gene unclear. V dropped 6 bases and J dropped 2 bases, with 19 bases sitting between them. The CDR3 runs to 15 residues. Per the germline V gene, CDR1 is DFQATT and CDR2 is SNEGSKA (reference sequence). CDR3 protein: CSALPLWTDQETQYF. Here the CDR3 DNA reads TGCAGTGCGCTTCCCCTCTGGACGGATCAAGAGACCCAGTACTTC.

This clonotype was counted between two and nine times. The CDR3 here is CASSRGRKSSGANVLTF. The CDR3 DNA reads TGTGCCAGCAGCCGGGGACGTAAGAGCTCTGGGGCCAACGTCCTGACTTTC. The chain has TRBV5-6 and TRBJ2-6; TRBD1 or TRBD2 may be the D gene (5 bases each). This CDR3 has 17 residues. Trimming took off 4 bases at V and 0 bases at J, with 14 bases between the two ends. Germline CDR1 SGHDT, CDR2 YYEEEE.

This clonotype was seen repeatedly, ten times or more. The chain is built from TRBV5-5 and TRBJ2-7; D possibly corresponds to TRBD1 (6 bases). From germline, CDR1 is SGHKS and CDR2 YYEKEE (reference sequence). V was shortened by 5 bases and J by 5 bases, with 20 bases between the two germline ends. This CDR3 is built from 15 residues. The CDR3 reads CASRQTGPWGDEQYF. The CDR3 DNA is TGTGCCAGCAGGCAGACAGGACCGTGGGGTGACGAGCAGTACTTC. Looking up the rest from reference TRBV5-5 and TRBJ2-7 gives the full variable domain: DAGVTQSPTHLIKTRGQQVTLRCSPISGHKSVSWYQQVLGQGPQFIFQYYEKEERGRGNFPDRFSARQFPNYSSELNVNALLLGDSALYLCASRQTGPWGDEQYFGPGTRLTVT.

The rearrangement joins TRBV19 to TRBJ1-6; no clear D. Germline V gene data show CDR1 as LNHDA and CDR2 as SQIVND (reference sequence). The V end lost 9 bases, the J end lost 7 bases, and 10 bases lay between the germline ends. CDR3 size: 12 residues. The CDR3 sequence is CASSPWNSPLHF. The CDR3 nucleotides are TGTGCCAGCAGCCCTTGGAATTCACCCCTCCACTTT. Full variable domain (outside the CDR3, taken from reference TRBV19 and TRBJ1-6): DGGITQSPKYLFRKEGQNVTLSCEQNLNHDAMYWYRQDPGQGLRLIYYSQIVNDFQKGDIAEGYSVSREKKESFPLTVTSAQKNPTAFYLCASSPWNSPLHFGNGTRLTVT.

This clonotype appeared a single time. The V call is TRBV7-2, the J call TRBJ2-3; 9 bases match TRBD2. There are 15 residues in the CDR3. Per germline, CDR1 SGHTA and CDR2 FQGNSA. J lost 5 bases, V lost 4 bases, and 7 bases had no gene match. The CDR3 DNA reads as TGTGCCAGCAGCTCTAGCGGGAACCGGGGAGATACGCAGTATTTT. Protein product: CASSSSGNRGDTQYF.

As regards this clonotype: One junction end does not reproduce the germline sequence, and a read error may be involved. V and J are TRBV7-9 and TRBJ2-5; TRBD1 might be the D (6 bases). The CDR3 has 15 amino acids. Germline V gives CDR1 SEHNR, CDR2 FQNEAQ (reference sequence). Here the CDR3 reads CASSPRQPGEETQYF. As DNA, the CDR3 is TGCGCCAGCAGCCCCCGCCAACCAGGGGAAGAGACCCAGTACTTC.

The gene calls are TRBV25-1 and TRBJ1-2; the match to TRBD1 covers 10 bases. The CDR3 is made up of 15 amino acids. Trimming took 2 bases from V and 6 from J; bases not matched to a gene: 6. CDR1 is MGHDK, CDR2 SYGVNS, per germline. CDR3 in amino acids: CASSERDRGINGYTF. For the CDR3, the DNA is TGTGCCAGCAGTGAAAGGGACAGGGGAATCAATGGCTACACCTTC.

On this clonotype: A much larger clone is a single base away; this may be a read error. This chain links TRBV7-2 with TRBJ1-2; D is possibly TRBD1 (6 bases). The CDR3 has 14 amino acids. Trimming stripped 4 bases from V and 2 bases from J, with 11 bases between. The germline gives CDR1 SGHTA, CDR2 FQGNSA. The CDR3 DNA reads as TGTGCCAGCAGCTGCAGGACAGAGAACTATGGCTACACCTTC. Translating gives CASSCRTENYGYTF.

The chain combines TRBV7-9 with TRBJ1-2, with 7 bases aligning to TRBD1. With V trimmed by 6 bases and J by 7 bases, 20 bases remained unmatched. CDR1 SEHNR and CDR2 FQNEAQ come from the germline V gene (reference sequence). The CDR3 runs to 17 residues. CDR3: CASRQGPSGTDDGGYTF. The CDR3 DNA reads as TGTGCCAGCAGGCAGGGGCCCTCCGGGACAGATGATGGTGGCTACACCTTC.

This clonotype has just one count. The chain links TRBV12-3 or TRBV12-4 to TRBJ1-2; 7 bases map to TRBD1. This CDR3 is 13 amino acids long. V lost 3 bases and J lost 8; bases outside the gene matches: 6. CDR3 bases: TGTGCCAGCAGTTTGCCCCAGGGGGAGGGCTACACCTTC. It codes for CASSLPQGEGYTF.

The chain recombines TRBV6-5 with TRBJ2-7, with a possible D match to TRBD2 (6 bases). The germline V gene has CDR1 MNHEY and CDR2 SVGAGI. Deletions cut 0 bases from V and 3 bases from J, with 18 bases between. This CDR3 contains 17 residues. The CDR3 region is CASSYSSLASGSYEQYF. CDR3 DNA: TGTGCCAGCAGTTACTCGAGTCTAGCGAGCGGAAGCTACGAGCAGTACTTC.

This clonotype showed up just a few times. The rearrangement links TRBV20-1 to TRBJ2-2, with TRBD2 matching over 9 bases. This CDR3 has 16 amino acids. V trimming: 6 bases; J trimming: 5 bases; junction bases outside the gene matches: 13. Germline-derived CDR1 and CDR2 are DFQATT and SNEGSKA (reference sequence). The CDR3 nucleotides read TGCAGTGCCCCGGGCGGGGGGGCCCTAGGGACCGGGGAGCTGTTTTTT. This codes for CSAPGGGALGTGELFF.

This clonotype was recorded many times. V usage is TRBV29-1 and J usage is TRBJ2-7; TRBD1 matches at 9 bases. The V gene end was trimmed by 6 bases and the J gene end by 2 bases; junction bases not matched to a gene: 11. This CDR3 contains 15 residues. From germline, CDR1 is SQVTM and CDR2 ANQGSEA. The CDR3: CSVKGSGTGTYEQYF. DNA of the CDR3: TGCAGCGTGAAGGGCTCCGGGACAGGGACCTACGAGCAGTACTTC.

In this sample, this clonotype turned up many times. CDR3 in amino acids: CATSRSEGSGANVLTF. The CDR3 bases are TGTGCCACCAGCAGATCCGAGGGCTCTGGGGCCAACGTCCTGACTTTC. This chain links TRBV15 with TRBJ2-6; the D gene is possibly TRBD2 (5 bases). This CDR3 is 16 amino acids long. The V and J ends lost 2 bases and 0 bases respectively, with 8 bases between them. In germline, CDR1 is LNHNV, CDR2 YYDKDF (reference sequence). Full variable domain (rest looked up from reference TRBV15 and TRBJ2-6): DAMVIQNPRYQVTQFGKPVTLSCSQTLNHNVMYWYQQKSSQAPKLLFHYYDKDFNNEADTPDNFQSRRPNTSFCFLDIRSPGLGDTAMYLCATSRSEGSGANVLTFGAGSRLTVL.

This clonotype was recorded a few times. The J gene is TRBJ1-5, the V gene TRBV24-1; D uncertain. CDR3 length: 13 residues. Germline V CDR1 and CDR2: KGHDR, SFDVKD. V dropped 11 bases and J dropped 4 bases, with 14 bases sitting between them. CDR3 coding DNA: TGTGCCAGCGGCGCGAGGTCGAATCAGCCCCAGCATTTT. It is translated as CASGARSNQPQHF.

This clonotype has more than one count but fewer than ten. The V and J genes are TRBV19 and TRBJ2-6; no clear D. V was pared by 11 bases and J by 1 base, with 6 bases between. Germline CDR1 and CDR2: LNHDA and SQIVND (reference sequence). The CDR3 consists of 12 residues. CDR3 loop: CAWRSGANVLTF. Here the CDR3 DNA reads TGTGCCTGGCGGTCTGGGGCCAACGTCCTGACTTTC.

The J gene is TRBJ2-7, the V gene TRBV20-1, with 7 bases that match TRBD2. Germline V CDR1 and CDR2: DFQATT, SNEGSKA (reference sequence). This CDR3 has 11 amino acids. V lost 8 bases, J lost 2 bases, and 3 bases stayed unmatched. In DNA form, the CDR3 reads TGCAGTAGCGGGAAGGCCTACGAGCAGTACTTC. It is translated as CSSGKAYEQYF.

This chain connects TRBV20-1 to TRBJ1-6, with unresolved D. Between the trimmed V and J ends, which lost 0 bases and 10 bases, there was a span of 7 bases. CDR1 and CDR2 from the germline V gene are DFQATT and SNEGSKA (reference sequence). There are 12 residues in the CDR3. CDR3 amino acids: CSARDPGSPLHF. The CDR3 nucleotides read TGCAGTGCTAGAGATCCGGGATCACCCCTCCACTTT.

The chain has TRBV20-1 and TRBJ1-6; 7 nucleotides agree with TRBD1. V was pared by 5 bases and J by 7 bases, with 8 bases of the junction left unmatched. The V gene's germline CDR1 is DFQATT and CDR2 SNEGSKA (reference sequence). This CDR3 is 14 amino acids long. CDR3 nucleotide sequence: TGCAGTGCTTCCGACAGGGTGGGAAATTCACCCCTCCACTTT. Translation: CSASDRVGNSPLHF.

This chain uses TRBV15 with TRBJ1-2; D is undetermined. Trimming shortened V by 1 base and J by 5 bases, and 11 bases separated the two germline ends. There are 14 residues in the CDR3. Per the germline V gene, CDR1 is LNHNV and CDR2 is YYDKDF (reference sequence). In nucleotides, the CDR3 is TGTGCCACCAGCAGAGTCGCCAGTTATTATGGCTACACCTTC. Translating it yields CATSRVASYYGYTF.

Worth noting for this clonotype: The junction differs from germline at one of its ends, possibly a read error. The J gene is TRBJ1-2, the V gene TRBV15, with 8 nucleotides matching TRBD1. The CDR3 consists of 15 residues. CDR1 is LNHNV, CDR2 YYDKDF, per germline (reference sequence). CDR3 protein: CATSREPPDRAGYAF. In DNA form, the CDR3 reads TGTGCCACCAGCAGAGAGCCCCCGGACAGGGCTGGCTACGCCTTC.

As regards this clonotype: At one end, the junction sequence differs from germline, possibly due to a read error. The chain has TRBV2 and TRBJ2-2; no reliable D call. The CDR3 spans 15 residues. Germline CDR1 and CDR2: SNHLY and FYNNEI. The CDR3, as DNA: TGTGCCAGGAGTGCAAAAAACGCGAACACCGGGGAGCTGTTTTTT. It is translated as CARSAKNANTGELFF. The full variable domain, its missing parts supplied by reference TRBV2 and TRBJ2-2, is EPEVTQTPSHQVTQMGQEVILRCVPISNHLYFYWYRQILGQKVEFLVSFYNNEISEKSEIFDDQFSVERPDGSNFTLKIRSTKLEDSAMYFCARSAKNANTGELFFGEGSRLTVL.

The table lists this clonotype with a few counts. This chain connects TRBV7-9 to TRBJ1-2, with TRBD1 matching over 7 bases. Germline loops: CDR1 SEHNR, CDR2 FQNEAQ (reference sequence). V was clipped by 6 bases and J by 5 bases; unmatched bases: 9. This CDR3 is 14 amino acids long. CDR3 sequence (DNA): TGTGCCAGCAGACCGTCGACAGGGCCTTATGGCTACACCTTC. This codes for CASRPSTGPYGYTF.

In nucleotides, the CDR3 is TGTGCCACCAGCAGAGATTTCGGGCAGGACTACGAGCAGTACTTC. Translating it yields CATSRDFGQDYEQYF. The chain is built from TRBV15 and TRBJ2-7; D is unclear. Trimming shortened V by 0 bases and J by 3 bases, and 12 bases separated the two germline ends. The germline CDR1 and CDR2 sequences are LNHNV and YYDKDF (reference sequence). The CDR3 length is 15 residues.

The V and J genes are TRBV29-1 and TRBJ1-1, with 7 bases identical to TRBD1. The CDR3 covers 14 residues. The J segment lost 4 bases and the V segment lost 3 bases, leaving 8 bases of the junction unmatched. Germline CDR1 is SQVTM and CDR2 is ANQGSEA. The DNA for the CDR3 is TGCAGCGTTGAGGTGGGACAGAGGGGCACTGAAGCTTTCTTT. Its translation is CSVEVGQRGTEAFF.